The 23 T cell receptor beta chains below come from one sample, sequenced in a study of cytomegalovirus exposure and HLA in healthy donors. This PCR relied on a set of 60 Vbeta primers and 13 Jbeta primers. The data were produced by immunoSEQ multiplex PCR, yet TCRdb's version contains in-frame clones alone and is incomplete. Of some 110,000 clones in the sample, approximately 70% were seen once. Sequenced input: PBMCs. The source is a man between 25 and 39 years old in good health and CMV-seropositive.

This clone was detected a few times. The chain employs TRBV5-1 and TRBJ2-2, with 7 nucleotides matching TRBD2. Germline CDR1 is SGHRS and CDR2 is YFSETQ. The CDR3 has 16 amino acids. Trimming removed 2 bases from V and 0 bases from J; junction bases left unmatched: 4. In DNA form, the CDR3 reads TGCGCCAGCAGCTTTCAGCGGGAAGCGAACACCGGGGAGCTGTTTTTT. It specifies CASSFQREANTGELFF.

The J gene is TRBJ2-1, the V gene TRBV9, with 8 bases that match TRBD1. Germline V gene sequence: CDR1 SGDLS, CDR2 YYNGEE. Trimming at V came to 1 base and at J to 5 bases, leaving 11 bases not matched to a gene. The CDR3 totals 17 residues. The CDR3 coding sequence is TGTGCCAGCAGCGTATCGCCACCAACAGGGGGGAACAATGAGCAGTTCTTC. Translated: CASSVSPPTGGNNEQFF. Full variable domain (outside the CDR3, taken from reference TRBV9 and TRBJ2-1): DSGVTQTPKHLITATGQRVTLRCSPRSGDLSVYWYQQSLDQGLQFLIQYYNGEERAKGNILERFSAQQFPDLHSELNLSSLELGDSALYFCASSVSPPTGGNNEQFFGPGTRLTVL.

V gene TRBV9 combines with J gene TRBJ1-2; D is perhaps TRBD1 (6 bases). Deletions cut 7 bases from V and 8 bases from J, with 21 bases between. The germline V gene has CDR1 SGDLS and CDR2 YYNGEE. The length of the CDR3 is 14 residues. Here the CDR3 DNA reads TGTGCCAGCGCCACGGGGGGGGCGCGATCCGGCTACACCTTC. This translates into CASATGGARSGYTF.

The rearrangement uses TRBV16 and TRBJ2-5, with 7 bases lining up with TRBD2. V dropped 4 bases and J dropped 2; count of bases not matched to a gene: 13. Looked up from germline, CDR1 is KGHSY and CDR2 is FQNENV. The CDR3 loop spans 17 amino acids. The CDR3 DNA reads TGTGCCAGCAGCCCAGTAAGAGTAAGCGGGAAACAAGAGACCCAGTACTTC. The encoded protein is CASSPVRVSGKQETQYF.

The V gene is TRBV29-1, the J gene TRBJ2-3; the D gene is possibly TRBD2 (6 bases). The CDR3 covers 16 residues. Germline V gene sequence: CDR1 SQVTM, CDR2 ANQGSEA. Trimming pared 5 bases from V and 6 bases from J, leaving 24 bases between. In DNA form, the CDR3 reads TGCAGCGTTTACGGCAGTCCTCGGGAGAATTCGGATACGCAGTATTTT. Protein sequence: CSVYGSPRENSDTQYF.

The chain has TRBV2 and TRBJ2-3; 7 nucleotides align to TRBD1. The ends lost 9 bases at V and 3 bases at J; junction bases unmatched: 12. CDR1 is SNHLY, CDR2 FYNNEI, per germline. CDR3 length: 15 amino acids. The CDR3 bases are TGTGCCAGTCTACCCCGGACAGGAAAAACAGATACGCAGTATTTT. It translates to CASLPRTGKTDTQYF.

This clone was recorded only once. This chain joins TRBV10-2 and TRBJ2-7, with 10 bases fitting TRBD2. This CDR3 comprises 15 residues. With 6 bases clipped from V and 5 bases from J, the junction kept 10 bases outside the gene matches. Germline lookup yields CDR1 WSHSY and CDR2 SAAADI. The CDR3 loop reads CASRAEREGLNEQYV. The CDR3 coding sequence is TGCGCCAGCAGGGCCGAGCGGGAGGGCCTAAACGAGCAGTACGTC.

V is TRBV5-4 and J is TRBJ1-3; 7 positions agree with TRBD1. The V segment lost 2 bases and the J segment 7 bases; nucleotides outside the gene matches: 6. The germline CDR1 and CDR2 sequences are SGHNT and YYREEE (reference sequence). The length of the CDR3 is 14 residues. This CDR3 is CASSLSQGRNTIYF. CDR3 in DNA: TGTGCCAGCAGCTTATCACAGGGGCGGAACACCATATATTTT.

This clone has more than one count but fewer than ten. The chain joins TRBV30 to TRBJ2-1; 8 positions match TRBD2. V was clipped by 1 base and J by 4 bases; unmatched bases: 12. The CDR3 contains 17 residues. The germline V gene encodes CDR1 GTSNPN and CDR2 SVGIG (reference sequence). The CDR3 loop reads CAWSEGPGTSSYNEQFF. The CDR3 DNA reads as TGTGCCTGGAGTGAGGGCCCCGGGACTAGTTCTTACAATGAGCAGTTCTTC. Together with reference TRBV30 and TRBJ2-1, the CDR3 gives the full variable domain: SQTIHQWPATLVQPVGSPLSLECTVEGTSNPNLYWYRQAAGRGLQLLFYSVGIGQISSEVPQNLSASRPQDRQFILSSKKLLLSDSGFYLCAWSEGPGTSSYNEQFFGPGTRLTVL.

The gene calls are TRBV18 and TRBJ1-5, with TRBD1 matching over 7 bases. Germline V gives CDR1 KGHSH, CDR2 LQKENI. V dropped 3 bases and J dropped 2; count of bases not matched to a gene: 1. CDR3 length equals 14 residues. CDR3 in amino acids: CASSPGQGNQPQHF. The DNA for the CDR3 is TGTGCCAGCTCACCCGGACAGGGCAATCAGCCCCAGCATTTT. Using reference TRBV18 and TRBJ1-5 for the parts outside the CDR3, the full variable domain is NAGVMQNPRHLVRRRGQEARLRCSPMKGHSHVYWYRQLPEEGLKFMVYLQKENIIDESGMPKERFSAEFPKEGPSILRIQQVVRGDSAAYFCASSPGQGNQPQHFGDGTRLSIL.

V gene TRBV10-3 combines with J gene TRBJ2-2; 11 nucleotides match TRBD1. V lost 8 bases, J lost 5 bases, and 16 bases stayed unmatched. The CDR3 has 18 residues. Germline V gene lookup returns CDR1 ENHRY and CDR2 SYGVKD. The CDR3 region is CAIGTGGGWRGWTGELFF. As DNA, the CDR3 is TGTGCCATCGGGACAGGGGGAGGCTGGCGGGGGTGGACCGGGGAGCTGTTTTTT.

The chain has TRBV5-6 and TRBJ1-1; 8 bases match TRBD1. Germline V gene sequence: CDR1 SGHDT, CDR2 YYEEEE. V lost 6 bases, J lost 6 bases, and 10 bases stayed unmatched. The CDR3 extends over 14 amino acids. In DNA, the CDR3 is TGTGCCAGCATAACCACAGGGGGGCTAGCTGAAGCTTTCTTT. Translated: CASITTGGLAEAFF.

The V gene is TRBV19, the J gene TRBJ1-2; TRBD1 matches at 10 bases. Germline trimming cut 8 bases from V and 2 bases from J; bases unmatched to any gene: 8. CDR3 size: 15 residues. The germline V gene has CDR1 LNHDA and CDR2 SQIVND (reference sequence). CDR3 amino acids: CASHQPGQGNYGYTF. In nucleotides, the CDR3 is TGTGCCAGTCATCAGCCGGGACAGGGGAACTATGGCTACACCTTC.

The chain uses TRBV5-5 and TRBJ2-5, with TRBD2 matching over 7 bases. Germline-derived CDR1 and CDR2 are SGHKS and YYEKEE (reference sequence). The V gene end was trimmed by 3 bases and the J gene end by 5 bases; junction bases not matched to a gene: 10. The CDR3 is made up of 15 amino acids. CDR3 in amino acids: CASSSGGGASETQYF. CDR3 in DNA: TGTGCCAGCAGCTCTGGGGGGGGTGCGTCGGAGACCCAGTACTTC.

In this sample, this clone turned up a few times. The chain links TRBV11-3 to TRBJ2-5, with 9 bases aligning to TRBD2. Germline V gene data show CDR1 as SGHNT and CDR2 as YENEEA. This CDR3 region has 17 residues. V lost 4 bases to trimming and J lost 5 bases; unmatched junction nucleotides: 14. Here the CDR3 reads CASSSLGLAGSSETQYF. CDR3 DNA: TGTGCCAGCAGCTCCCTGGGGCTAGCGGGATCCTCGGAGACCCAGTACTTC.

The J gene is TRBJ2-3, the V gene TRBV5-1; perhaps TRBD1 as D (6 bases). Deletions cut 3 bases from V and 1 base from J, with 9 bases between. CDR3 size: 14 residues. Per the germline V gene, CDR1 is SGHRS and CDR2 is YFSETQ. The CDR3 nucleotides read TGCGCCAGCAGCTCCTGGACAGGCACAGATACGCAGTATTTT. Its protein is CASSSWTGTDTQYF.

This clone occurred a few times. The rearrangement uses TRBV6-5 and TRBJ1-2, with 7 bases matching TRBD1. The CDR3 has 13 residues. With V trimmed by 7 bases and J by 1 base, 3 bases remained unmatched. Germline lookup yields CDR1 MNHEY and CDR2 SVGAGI. In nucleotides, the CDR3 is TGTGCCAGCATAGGGGGCTATAACTATGGCTACACCTTC. Translating it yields CASIGGYNYGYTF.

This sequence joins TRBV2 and TRBJ2-7; D is ambiguous. The V end lost 8 bases, the J end lost 2 bases, and 10 bases lay between the germline ends. This CDR3 spans 12 amino acids. CDR1 is SNHLY and CDR2 is FYNNEI in the germline V gene. CDR3 residues: CASSSGPYEQYF. The CDR3 nucleotides read TGTGCCAGCTCTTCAGGCCCCTACGAGCAGTACTTC.

The rearrangement joins TRBV28 to TRBJ1-5; no reliable D call. V shed 3 bases and J shed 1 base, with 10 bases lying between them. Germline V gene sequence: CDR1 MDHEN, CDR2 SYDVKM. This CDR3 spans 15 amino acids. This chain's CDR3 is CASSFPGRSNQPQHF. CDR3 nucleotides: TGTGCCAGCAGTTTCCCCGGTCGGAGCAATCAGCCCCAGCATTTT.

As concerns this clone: The sample contains more than one DNA sequence encoding this CDR3. The genes are TRBV30 and TRBJ1-5, with D possibly TRBD1 on 6 matching bases. There are 12 residues in the CDR3. The germline V gene encodes CDR1 GTSNPN and CDR2 SVGIG (reference sequence). V lost 3 bases and J lost 4, with 7 bases in between. Written as DNA, the CDR3 is TGTGCCTGGAGACAGGGTAATCAGCCCCAGCATTTT. Translation: CAWRQGNQPQHF. Drawing the rest from reference TRBV30 and TRBJ1-5, the complete variable domain is SQTIHQWPATLVQPVGSPLSLECTVEGTSNPNLYWYRQAAGRGLQLLFYSVGIGQISSEVPQNLSASRPQDRQFILSSKKLLLSDSGFYLCAWRQGNQPQHFGDGTRLSIL.

The chain recombines TRBV29-1 with TRBJ2-1; D possibly corresponds to TRBD2 (5 bases). From germline, CDR1 is SQVTM and CDR2 ANQGSEA. This CDR3 is 14 amino acids long. The V end lost 4 bases, the J end lost 9 bases, and 19 bases lay between the germline ends. CDR3 protein: CSVVRASTQSEQFF. The CDR3 DNA reads TGCAGCGTTGTTAGGGCTAGCACCCAAAGTGAGCAGTTCTTC.

This chain joins TRBV5-1 and TRBJ1-6; 8 nucleotides match TRBD1. V gave up 2 bases and J gave up 6 bases; unmatched junction bases: 7. The germline V gene encodes CDR1 SGHRS and CDR2 YFSETQ. The CDR3 runs to 16 residues. CDR3 sequence (DNA): TGCGCCAGCAGCTTAGGAGCGGACAGGGCTAATTCACCCCTCCACTTT. Translating it yields CASSLGADRANSPLHF.

This clone was found a few times. The gene calls are TRBV2 and TRBJ1-3; D is possibly TRBD1 (5 bases). The CDR3 totals 16 residues. Germline assignment: CDR1 SNHLY and CDR2 FYNNEI. V dropped 4 bases and J dropped 0 bases, with 13 bases sitting between them. As DNA, the CDR3 is TGTGCCAGCAGTGTTCTTCCGGGGGGCTCTGGAAACACCATATATTTT. This encodes CASSVLPGGSGNTIYF.